This T cell receptor (beta chain) was recorded in a study of blood T cell repertoires in COVID-19. Study details: The origin of the acute and convalescent COVID-19 samples was the United States, Italy and Spain.

Individuals drawn from under 30 US areas were about 18 to 90 years old. Only in-frame clones appear in the TCRdb table, and some are missing; sequencing was by immunoSEQ multiplex PCR. The sample has a few hundred thousand clones, roughly 87% seen once. Per the germline V gene, CDR1 is SEHNR and CDR2 is FQNEAQ (reference sequence). This CDR3 region has 14 residues. The junction had 3 bases not matched to a gene; V was cut back by 4 bases and J by 3 bases. The chain carries TRBV7-9 and TRBJ1-3, with 7 bases fitting TRBD1. The sequence came from a woman aged 25 to 45 who had recovered from COVID-19. The sample consisted of PBMCs or T cells enriched from blood (not recorded which). CDR3: CASSSQGGGNTIYF. The CDR3 nucleotides read TGTGCCAGCAGCTCTCAGGGGGGTGGAAACACCATATATTTT.